This is a list of T cell receptor beta chains from one sample in a study of immune heterogeneity within non-small cell lung tumors. TCRdb passed the multiplex PCR reads through MiXCR, listing each CDR3 protein once. The data contain 9,500 to 11,000 distinct CDR3 sequences, 15% to 25% of them singletons. Input material: lung tumor tissue. Receptors originate from a man aged 55 to 70 with non-small cell lung cancer. Each CDR3 is given with its conserved first and last residue. The D gene is left open where the match is weak. Part of the rows lack a size; the others show once, few, many or a class for expanded clones.

>.|TRBJ1-6|medium-sized|TRBV19
TGTGCCAGTACCCAGAGGGGGGTAGGATCACCCCTCCACTTT
CASTQRGVGSPLHF
>TRBD2|TRBJ2-3|many|TRBV13
TGTGCCAGCAGCGCGGGACTAGCGGCCACAGATACGCAGTATTTT
CASSAGLAATDTQYF
>.|TRBJ1-2|few|TRBV5-4
TGTGCCATCCTCCTAACCGGGACTAACTATGGCTACACCTTC
CAILLTGTNYGYTF
>.|TRBJ1-1|.|TRBV7-2
TGTGCCAGCAGCTTCGTGCAGGGAACTGAAGCTTTCTTT
CASSFVQGTEAFF
>.|TRBJ2-3|.|TRBV5-4
TGTGCCAGCAGCCAAGATCCAGGGGCAGATACGCAGTATTTT
CASSQDPGADTQYF
>.|TRBJ2-5|medium-sized|TRBV28
TGTGCCAGCAGTTCCGGCCCGGCCCAGTACTTC
CASSSGPAQYF
>TRBD2|TRBJ2-7|few|TRBV20-1
TGCAGTGCAACCGGACTAGCGGGACATTCTTCCTACGAGCAGTACTTC
CSATGLAGHSSYEQYF
>.|TRBJ2-2|.|TRBV3-1
TGTGCCAGCAGCCCAATGGAGAATCACGGGGAGCTGTTTTTT
CASSPMENHGELFF
>.|TRBJ2-1|.|TRBV9
TGTGCCAGCAGCGAACAGGGTAACTCCTACAATGAGCAGTTCTTC
CASSEQGNSYNEQFF
>TRBD2|TRBJ2-3|.|TRBV30
TGTGCCTGGACTCTAGCGGGAGCCGGGTATACGCAGTATTTT
CAWTLAGAGYTQYF
>.|TRBJ2-3|few|TRBV2
TGTGCCAGCAGTGTTGACTCAGGCACAGATACGCAGTATTTT
CASSVDSGTDTQYF
>.|TRBJ2-3|.|TRBV20-1
TGCAGTGCTATCGCAGGTAGCCTAAGCACAGATACGCAGTATTTT
CSAIAGSLSTDTQYF
>TRBD1|TRBJ2-7|medium-sized|TRBV7-6
TGTGCCAGCAGCTGGGGACAGCACTACGAGCAGTACTTC
CASSWGQHYEQYF
>TRBD2|TRBJ2-1|many|TRBV6-1
TGTGCCAGCACTCTAGGGACAGGGGCCGAGGCAGGACTAGCGGGAATTATCTATGAGCAGTTCTTC
CASTLGTGAEAGLAGIIYEQFF
>TRBD2|TRBJ2-2|medium-sized|TRBV20-1
TGCAGTGCTGAACAAAGCGGGAGGTGGGACACCGGGGAGCTGTTTTTT
CSAEQSGRWDTGELFF
>.|TRBJ2-7|many|TRBV20-1
TGCAGTGCTAGAGGGGCGGTTTCCTACGAGCAGTACTTC
CSARGAVSYEQYF
>.|TRBJ1-1|few|TRBV5-1
TGCGCCAGCAACGAAGGGAGCAGGGAGAACACTGAAGCTTTCTTT
CASNEGSRENTEAFF
>.|TRBJ1-1|.|TRBV20-1
TGCAGTGCTACCGCCGGGATTATGAACACTGAAACTTTCTTT
CSATAGIMNTETFF
>.|TRBJ2-2|few|TRBV24-1
TGTGCCACCGGGCAGGAGAACACCGGGGAGCTGTTTTTT
CATGQENTGELFF
>TRBD2|TRBJ2-5|few|TRBV30
TGTGCCTGGAGTGGGACTAGCGGGAACCAAGAGACCCAGTACTTC
CAWSGTSGNQETQYF
>.|TRBJ2-3|.|TRBV5-1
TGCGCCAGCAGCTTGCCGAACAGGGTGGATACGCAGTATTTT
CASSLPNRVDTQYF
>.|TRBJ2-7|few|TRBV3-1
TGTGCCAGCAGGGACAGAACCTCCGAGCAGTACTTC
CASRDRTSEQYF
>.|TRBJ1-5|medium-sized|TRBV28
TGTGCCAGCAGTTCCTCGATCCCTGGGAGCCAGCCCCAGCATTTT
CASSSSIPGSQPQHF
>TRBD1|TRBJ2-7|medium-sized|TRBV3-1
TGTGCCAGCAGCCCACGGGACAGGTACGAGCAGTACTTC
CASSPRDRYEQYF
>TRBD1|TRBJ2-7|.|TRBV7-9
TGTGCCAGCAGCCCCACAGGGGGCCGGTACGAGCAGTACTTC
CASSPTGGRYEQYF
>TRBD1|TRBJ1-2|medium-sized|TRBV6-1
TGTGCCAGCAGTGAGATGGGACAGTATGGCTACACCTTC
CASSEMGQYGYTF
>.|TRBJ2-3|.|TRBV12-3/TRBV12-4
TGTGCCAGCAGCCCCCCTAGTGCTAGCACAGATACGCAGTATTTT
CASSPPSASTDTQYF
>.|TRBJ2-6|.|TRBV6-1
TGTACCACCACTGTTGGCTCTGGGGCCAACGTCCTGACTTTC
CTTTVGSGANVLTF
>TRBD2|TRBJ2-7|few|TRBV3-1
TGTGCCAGCAGCCACTCAGCGGGAGTTCCCGAGCAGTACTTC
CASSHSAGVPEQYF
>.|TRBJ2-7|medium-sized|TRBV6-6
TGTGCCAGCAGTTACACCCGAGGGGGGGCACGGGAGCAGTACTTC
CASSYTRGGAREQYF
>TRBD1|TRBJ2-7|medium-sized|TRBV28
TGTGCCAGCAGTCGCCCGGGACAGGGGAGCCACGAGCAGTACTTC
CASSRPGQGSHEQYF
>.|TRBJ1-4|.|TRBV4-2
TGTGCCAGCAGCCCGCCACAGACGCTTAATGAAAAACTGTTTTTT
CASSPPQTLNEKLFF
>TRBD2|TRBJ2-7|.|TRBV20-1
TGCAGTGCTAGAGATGTAGGAATTGCGGGAGGAAACGAGCAGTACTTC
CSARDVGIAGGNEQYF
>.|TRBJ1-1|.|TRBV27
.
CASSSSTVWNTEAFF
>TRBD1|TRBJ2-2|.|TRBV5-1
TGCGCCAGCAGCGAGGGACAGCTGAACACCGGGGAGCTGTTTTTT
CASSEGQLNTGELFF
>.|TRBJ2-1|.|TRBV30
TGTGCCTCCCCCCTCTTTTCTGGCGTTGATGAGCAGTTCTTC
CASPLFSGVDEQFF
>.|TRBJ2-1|few|TRBV19
TGTGCCAGTAGTATACTCAGCGGGTTAAGCTCCTACAATGAGCAGTTCTTC
CASSILSGLSSYNEQFF
>.|TRBJ2-5|.|TRBV7-6
TGTGCCAGCAGCGTAGTTCCCCACATTTCGTACCAAGAGACCCAGTACTTC
CASSVVPHISYQETQYF
>TRBD1|TRBJ2-3|many|TRBV6-5
TGTGCCAGCAGTTACTCTCTGACCAGGGGGCGCACAGATACGCAGTATTTT
CASSYSLTRGRTDTQYF
>TRBD1|TRBJ2-7|medium-sized|TRBV6-1
TGTGCCAGCAGTTACTGGGACAGGGCCTACGAGCAGTACTTC
CASSYWDRAYEQYF
>.|TRBJ1-1|medium-sized|TRBV5-1
TGCGCCAGCAGCTTGGGGGGGCCCGGCACTGAAGCTTTCTTT
CASSLGGPGTEAFF
>TRBD2|TRBJ2-2|few|TRBV5-4
TGTGCCAGCAGCTTGCGCGGTCTAGCGGGAGGCACCGGGGAGCTGTTTTTT
CASSLRGLAGGTGELFF
>.|TRBJ2-2|few|TRBV5-1
TGCGCCAGCAGCTTCACCGGCCCGAACACCGGGGAGCTGTTTTTT
CASSFTGPNTGELFF
>.|TRBJ2-1|.|TRBV4-1
TGCGCCAGCAGCAGTGCGGAGGGGTACAATGAGCAGTTCTTC
CASSSAEGYNEQFF
>.|TRBJ1-5|.|TRBV19
TGTGCCAGTAGATGGGACACCTTTAGCAATCAGCCCCAGCATTTT
CASRWDTFSNQPQHF
>TRBD2|TRBJ2-3|few|TRBV19
TGTGCCAGTAGCACCTCCGCCGGGGGACTAGCGGGAACTGGAGATACGCAGTATTTT
CASSTSAGGLAGTGDTQYF
>TRBD2|TRBJ2-4|few|TRBV6-1
TGTGCCAGCTCGACTCCGGGGGGGGGGTTGAACATTCAGTACTTC
CASSTPGGGLNIQYF
>.|TRBJ2-1|.|TRBV24-1
TGTGCCACCAGTGACCCCGCCCTCGAGGGCGGGTGTTACAATGAGCAGTTCTTC
CATSDPALEGGCYNEQFF
>.|TRBJ2-7|.|TRBV6-2/TRBV6-3
TGTGCCAGCAGTAGAGGGGTGGGGTCGGACGAGCAGTACTTC
CASSRGVGSDEQYF
>TRBD1|TRBJ1-2|many|TRBV5-1
TGCGCCAGCAGCCTTCCTCGGACAGGCGAAGGCTATGGCTACACCTTC
CASSLPRTGEGYGYTF
>.|TRBJ1-2|few|TRBV5-1
TGCGCCAGCAGCAGTAGAACTAACTATGGCTACACCTTC
CASSSRTNYGYTF
>.|TRBJ1-5|.|TRBV6-5
TGTGCCAGCAGTTACGGGGCAGGAAATCAGCCCAAGCATTTT
CASSYGAGNQPKHF
>.|TRBJ1-1|.|TRBV6-2/TRBV6-3
TGTGCCAGCAGCTCTGGTGTGGGGGGCCACACTGGAGCTTTCTTT
CASSSGVGGHTGAFF
>TRBD1|TRBJ2-6|.|TRBV25-1
TGTGCCAGCAGCTCAGCAGGGGGCATTGGGGCCAACGTCCTGACTTTC
CASSSAGGIGANVLTF
>.|TRBJ1-1|medium-sized|TRBV6-1
TGTGCCAGCAGTTCGGTACGGGAGTACACTGAAGCTTTCTTT
CASSSVREYTEAFF
>.|TRBJ2-7|medium-sized|TRBV6-1
TGTGCCAGCAGTGAATGGAGTGGGTCACAGTACGAGCAGTACTTC
CASSEWSGSQYEQYF
>TRBD2|TRBJ2-5|few|TRBV11-2
TGTGCCAGCAGCTTAGTGCTAGCGGGGACCCAAGAGACCCAGTACTTC
CASSLVLAGTQETQYF
>.|TRBJ2-1|.|TRBV6-1
TGTGCCAGCAGGAGCGGCGGTTACAATGAGCAGTTCTTC
CASRSGGYNEQFF
>.|TRBJ1-2|medium-sized|TRBV20-1
TGCAGTGCTCAGACGGCTAACTATGGCTACACCTTC
CSAQTANYGYTF
>.|TRBJ1-6|.|TRBV30
TGTGCCTTGAGTTACGAGGGGAAGGCACCCCTCCACTTT
CALSYEGKAPLHF